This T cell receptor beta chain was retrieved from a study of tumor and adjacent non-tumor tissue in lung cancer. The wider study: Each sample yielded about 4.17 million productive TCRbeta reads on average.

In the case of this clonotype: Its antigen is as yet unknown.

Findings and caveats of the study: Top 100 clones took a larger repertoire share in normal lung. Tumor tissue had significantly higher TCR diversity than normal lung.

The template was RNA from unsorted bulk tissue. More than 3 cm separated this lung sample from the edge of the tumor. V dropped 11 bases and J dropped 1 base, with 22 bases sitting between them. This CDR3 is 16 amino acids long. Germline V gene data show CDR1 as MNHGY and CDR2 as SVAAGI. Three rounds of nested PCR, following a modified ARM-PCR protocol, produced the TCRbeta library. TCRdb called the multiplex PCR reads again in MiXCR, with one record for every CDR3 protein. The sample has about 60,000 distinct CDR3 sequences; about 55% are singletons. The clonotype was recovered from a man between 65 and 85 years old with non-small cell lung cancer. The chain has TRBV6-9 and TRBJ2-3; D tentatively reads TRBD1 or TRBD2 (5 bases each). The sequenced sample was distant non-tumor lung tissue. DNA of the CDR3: TGTGCCGACAGTTACTCCCCCCCCGGGGGCACAGATACGCAGTATTTT. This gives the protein CADSYSPPGGTDTQYF.